This entry describes one T cell receptor (beta chain). Its antigen remains unknown. Diagnosis was based on clinical symptoms, serum thyroxine, TRAb, thyroid ultrasound and orbital computed tomography. The sample is drawn from a study of Graves' ophthalmopathy and Graves' hyperthyroidism. The authors amplified TCR beta CDR3 regions from RNA transcripts. RT-PCR was first run with HTBI primers, then multiplex PCR in a second round. Each CDR3 protein gets one entry after TCRdb re-called the multiplex PCR reads with MiXCR. This repertoire shows 1 million to 1.3 million distinct CDR3 sequences, about 36% found once; its top ten account for 11%. Regarding the study as a whole: Most thyroid-expanded clonotypes exceeding 0.001 frequency were also found in blood.

Germline CDR1 SGHRS, CDR2 YFSETQ. The CDR3 length is 18 residues. V gave up 0 bases and J gave up 2 bases, with 15 bases separating them. This TCR came from an adult man with Graves' hyperthyroidism. The chain recombines TRBV5-1 with TRBJ2-6; a possible D gene is TRBD2 (6 bases). Sequenced: peripheral blood or thyroid tissue (not recorded which). CDR3 nucleotides: TGCGCCAGCAGCTTGGGGTGGGGGGTTCTTCCTGGGGCCAACGTCCTGACTTTC. Protein: CASSLGWGVLPGANVLTF. Full variable domain (missing parts from reference TRBV5-1 and TRBJ2-6): KAGVTQTPRYLIKTRGQQVTLSCSPISGHRSVSWYQQTPGQGLQFLFEYFSETQRNKGNFPGRFSGRQFSNSRSEMNVSTLELGDSALYLCASSLGWGVLPGANVLTFGAGSRLTVL.